This TCR beta chain is from a study of blood T cell repertoires in COVID-19. Study in general: T cells, B-cell-depleted T cells, or PBMCs supplied cDNA or gDNA.

The protocol was immunoSEQ multiplex PCR, while the TCRdb copy is restricted to in-frame clones and leaves out a portion. The data contain 150,000 or so clones, roughly 81% of them seen just once; the ten biggest clones take up roughly 8.9%. Deletions cut 9 bases from V and 4 bases from J, with 18 bases between. The CDR3 covers 15 residues. Germline V gene lookup returns CDR1 KGHDR and CDR2 SFDVKD. The clonotype was recovered from a woman aged 45-59 years with active or convalescent COVID-19. This chain uses TRBV24-1 with TRBJ1-3; maybe TRBD1 (6 bases). The specimen was peripheral blood. Here the CDR3 DNA reads TGTGCCACCCAGGATGCGGGGGCAACAGGAAACACCATATATTTT. Amino acid sequence: CATQDAGATGNTIYF.